This T cell receptor (beta chain) was obtained from a study of early T cells in non-severe SARS-CoV-2 infection. Study at large: Unpaired chains resulted from sequencing bulk RNA of unsorted whole blood. Study-wide findings and caveats: Matching with VDJdb favored anti-spike CD8 responses (missing private and CD4 specificities).

Separate cDNA molecules each had unique molecular identifiers attached to them. Each CDR3 protein is one row after TCRdb ran MiXCR on the 5' RACE reads. The sample carries about 90,000 distinct CDR3 sequences, about 12% recorded once. This clonotype came up a few times. Its antigen is still unknown. CDR1 MNHEY and CDR2 SVGEGT come from the germline V gene. Trimming took off 7 bases at V and 5 bases at J, with 17 bases between the two ends. This CDR3 is built from 14 residues. The source is an adult who was a healthcare worker with PCR-confirmed SARS-CoV-2 infection or an uninfected control (not recorded which). V gene TRBV6-2 or TRBV6-3 combines with J gene TRBJ1-1; D is undetermined. The source material was whole blood, sampled at baseline. CDR3 loop: CASTRGLFGTEAFF. The CDR3 coding sequence is TGTGCCAGCACTCGCGGGCTCTTCGGAACTGAAGCTTTCTTT.